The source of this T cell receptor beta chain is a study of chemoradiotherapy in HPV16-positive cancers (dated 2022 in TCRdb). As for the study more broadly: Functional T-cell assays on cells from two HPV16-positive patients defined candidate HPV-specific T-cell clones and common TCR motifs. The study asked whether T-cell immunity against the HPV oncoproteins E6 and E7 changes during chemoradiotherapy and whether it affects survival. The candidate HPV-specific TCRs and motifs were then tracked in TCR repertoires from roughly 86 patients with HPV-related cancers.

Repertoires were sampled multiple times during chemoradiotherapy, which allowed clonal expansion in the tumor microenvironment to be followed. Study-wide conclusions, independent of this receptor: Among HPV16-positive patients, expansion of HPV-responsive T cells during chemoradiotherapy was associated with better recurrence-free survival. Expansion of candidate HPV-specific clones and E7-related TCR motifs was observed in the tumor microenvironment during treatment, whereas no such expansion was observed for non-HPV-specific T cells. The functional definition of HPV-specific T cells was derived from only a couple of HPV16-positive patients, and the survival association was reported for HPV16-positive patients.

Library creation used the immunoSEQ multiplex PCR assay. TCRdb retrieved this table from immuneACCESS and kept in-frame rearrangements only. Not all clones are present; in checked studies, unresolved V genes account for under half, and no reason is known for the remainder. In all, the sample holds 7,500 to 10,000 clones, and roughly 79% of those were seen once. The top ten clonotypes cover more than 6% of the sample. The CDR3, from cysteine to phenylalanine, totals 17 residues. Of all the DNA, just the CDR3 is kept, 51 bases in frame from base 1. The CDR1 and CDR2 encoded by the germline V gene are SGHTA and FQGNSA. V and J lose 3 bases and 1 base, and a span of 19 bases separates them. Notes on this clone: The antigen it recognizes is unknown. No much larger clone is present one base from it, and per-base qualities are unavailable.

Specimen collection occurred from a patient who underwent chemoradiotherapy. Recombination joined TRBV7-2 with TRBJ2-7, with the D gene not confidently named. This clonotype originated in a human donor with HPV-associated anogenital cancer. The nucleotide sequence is TGTGCCAGCAGCTTGATACCGGTCGGGCCAGTTTCCTACGAGCAGTACTTC. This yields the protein CASSLIPVGPVSYEQYF.